This T cell receptor beta chain emerged from a study of shared clonotypes between healthy human individuals. Findings and limits, study-wide: Of the naive CD4 clonotypes, around 4.9% were shared across a few donors. Represented diversity (both genetic and exposure-history) was limited by the small number of donors.

CD8 cells classed as naive were CD45RO-negative and positively selected for CCR7, excluding terminally differentiated effector memory CD45RA+ cells. Authors' analysis steps: ImmunoSEQ sequences covered only the junction and lacked quality scores; filtering therefore differed. The repertoire was sequenced with immunoSEQ multiplex PCR; TCRdb's copy has only in-frame clones and lacks some. The DNA was the basis for D and trimming; V, J and clone size are from that table. The sample has about 600,000 clones; roughly 98% are singletons. On this clone: Its antigen is not identified.

V shed 4 bases and J 5 bases; nucleotides not matched to a gene: 15. Looked up from germline, CDR1 is MNHEY and CDR2 is SMNVEV (reference sequence). The CDR3 contains 18 residues. V is TRBV27 and J is TRBJ2-5; 11 nucleotides line up with TRBD2. The sequence was collected from a man aged 25-45 years in good health. Sequencing was done on a sample of naive CD8+ T cells sorted from blood. CDR3 nucleotides: TGTGCCAGCAGTTCCTACCAGATTAGCGGGAGGGCCCAGGAGACCCAGTACTTC. Protein product: CASSSYQISGRAQETQYF.